What follows is one TCR beta chain and its context. Produced via immunoSEQ multiplex PCR; TCRdb's table is partial and in-frame only. The table lists approximately 93,000 clones, 72% of them singletons, with roughly 14% in the top ten. This record belongs to a study of blood T cell repertoires in COVID-19. Study summary: The United States, Italy and Spain supplied acute and convalescent COVID-19 samples.

The CDR3 is 16 amino acids. Trimming left V 0 bases short and J 2 bases short, with 14 bases between. Looked up from germline, CDR1 is MNHEY and CDR2 is SVGEGT. The TCR comes from a woman older than 75 with acute or convalescent COVID-19. What was sequenced was peripheral blood. This chain uses TRBV6-2 or TRBV6-3 with TRBJ2-7; a weak D match, TRBD2 (6 bases). The CDR3 reads CASSYSAGTQPYEQYF. Here the CDR3 DNA reads TGTGCCAGCAGTTACTCGGCCGGGACTCAGCCCTACGAGCAGTACTTC.